This T cell receptor (beta chain) was documented in a study of cytomegalovirus exposure and HLA in healthy donors. The germline gives CDR1 MNHNS, CDR2 SASEGT. The CDR3 length is 15 residues. Concerning this clone itself: Its antigen is not known. A junction end diverges from the germline sequence, so it may reflect a read error.

13 Jbeta primers and 60 Vbeta primers were used for the PCR. Original methodology: Later analysis identified tens of millions of unique TCR beta chains, 9 million to 13 million shared. The protocol was immunoSEQ multiplex PCR, while the TCRdb copy is restricted to in-frame clones and leaves out a portion. The D gene and trimming were derived from the DNA, and the V and J assignments and clone size from that table. This table holds fewer than 200,000 clones, approximately 90% found once. Study outcomes and limitations: Productive rates of about 90% or about 30% were seen for most TCR beta V segments in an earlier analysis. The study carried out a later analysis of TCR beta sequences. It associated under 20,000 of them with specific HLA alleles at a false discovery rate of 0.05. Reported performance of the classifier showed diagnosis of cytomegalovirus status with high specificity and sensitivity.

The clonotype originates from a boy younger than 10 in good health and CMV-seronegative. The sequenced material came from PBMCs. The chain recombines TRBV6-1 with TRBJ2-2; 8 nucleotides agree with TRBD1. In nucleotides, the CDR3 is TGTGCCAGCAGTAGGACAGGGCAGAACGCCGGGGAGCTGTTTTTT. As protein: CASSRTGQNAGELFF.